This is a list of T cell receptor beta chains from one sample in a study of shared clonotypes between healthy human individuals. Sequencing was performed with immunoSEQ multiplex PCR; in TCRdb, only in-frame clones are kept and a portion is missing. The sample includes some 1.4 million clones, more than 95% of them seen just once. What was sequenced was naive CD4+ T cells sorted from blood. All receptors derive from a man younger than 45 in good health. Both conserved end residues are part of each CDR3. The order of the fields is V gene, CDR3 length, clone size, J gene, D gene, CDR3 DNA, CDR3 protein. The D gene is left open where the match is weak. Some rows have no size entry. The others give once, few or many, or a class for an expanded clone.

>TRBV6-1|16|.|TRBJ2-1|.
TGTGCCAGCAGTGAATTCCCCGCTGAGGGCCGGGGTGAGCAGTTCTTC
CASSEFPAEGRGEQFF
>TRBV7-8|15|.|TRBJ2-1|TRBD1
TGTGCCAGCAGCTGGACAGGGGGGACCTACAATGAGCAGTTCTTC
CASSWTGGTYNEQFF
>TRBV7-6|14|.|TRBJ2-1|.
TGTGCCAGCAGCTTCGCGGGAACCTACAATGAGCAGTTCTTC
CASSFAGTYNEQFF
>TRBV5-1|14|.|TRBJ2-7|.
TGCGCCAGCAGCACCGGACAGCCGATATACGAGCAGTACTTC
CASSTGQPIYEQYF
>TRBV5-1|18|.|TRBJ2-7|TRBD1
TGCGCCAGCAGCTATCTCACAGTTTACAGGGGGCACTCCTACGAGCAGTACTTC
CASSYLTVYRGHSYEQYF
>TRBV7-8|14|.|TRBJ2-1|TRBD2
TGTGCCAGCAGCCCCTGGACTAGCGGCAATGAGCAGTTCTTC
CASSPWTSGNEQFF
>TRBV6-5|12|.|TRBJ1-1|.
TGTGCCAGCGAGGGACGGGGGACCGCGGCTTTCTTT
CASEGRGTAAFF
>TRBV5-1|15|.|TRBJ2-2|.
TGCGCCAGCAGCATGGACACCTCGAACACCGGGGAGCTGTTTTTT
CASSMDTSNTGELFF
>TRBV25-1|14|.|TRBJ2-7|.
TGTGCCAGCAGCCCCTTAGAAAGGTCCTACGAGCAGTACTTC
CASSPLERSYEQYF
>TRBV4-3|16|.|TRBJ2-3|TRBD2
TGCGCCAGCAGCCACCGACTAGCGGGGGGCACAGATACGCAGTATTTT
CASSHRLAGGTDTQYF
>TRBV19|16|.|TRBJ2-1|TRBD1
TGTGCCAGTAGAAAACCCGGGACAGGCTCCTACAATGAGCAGTTCTTC
CASRKPGTGSYNEQFF
>TRBV5-8|14|.|TRBJ1-2|.
TGTGCCAGCAGCTTGCCAGGGTTTAGCTATGGCTACACCTTC
CASSLPGFSYGYTF
>TRBV11-1|15|.|TRBJ2-1|.
TGTGCCAGCAGCTTAGGGCCGGGACCCGACAATGAGCAGTTCTTC
CASSLGPGPDNEQFF
>TRBV7-6|13|.|TRBJ1-1|.
TGTGCCAGCAGCTTAGCGGCAGCGACAGAAGCTTTCTTT
CASSLAAATEAFF
>TRBV5-6|13|once|TRBJ2-3|TRBD1
TGTGCCAGCAGCTTGGGACAGGGCCCTACGCAGTATTTT
CASSLGQGPTQYF
>TRBV10-3|11|once|TRBJ2-7|.
TGTGCCATCAGCCATACCTACGAGCAGTACTTC
CAISHTYEQYF
>TRBV27|15|.|TRBJ1-5|.
TGTGCCAGCAGTTTATCTATCAGGGTCGTCCAGCCCCAGCATTTT
CASSLSIRVVQPQHF
>TRBV5-1|13|.|TRBJ2-5|TRBD1
TGCGCCAGCAGCTTCGGACAGGGGGAGACCCAGTACTTC
CASSFGQGETQYF
>TRBV7-9|16|once|TRBJ1-3|.
TGTGCCAGCAGCTTAGCCCGACATCTCTCTGGAAACACCATATATTTT
CASSLARHLSGNTIYF
>TRBV18|14|.|TRBJ1-2|.
TGTGCCAGCTCACCTCCGTCTGATAACTATGGCTACACCTTC
CASSPPSDNYGYTF
>TRBV27|17|.|TRBJ2-7|.
TGTGCCAGCAGTTTCCGAATTAAGGGGGATTCGGCTCTCGAGCAGTACTTC
CASSFRIKGDSALEQYF
>TRBV4-1|16|.|TRBJ2-7|.
TGCGCCAGCAGCCTCTACCCAGTCGGACAGTTTGGCGAGCAGTACTTC
CASSLYPVGQFGEQYF
>TRBV27|16|.|TRBJ1-5|.
TGTGCCAGCAGTTCTCAGGGGAGACGGAGCAATCAGCCCCAGCATTTT
CASSSQGRRSNQPQHF
>TRBV5-6|16|.|TRBJ1-1|TRBD1
TGTGCCAGCAGCTTAGTCCACAGGGGCGTAAACACTGAAGCTTTCTTT
CASSLVHRGVNTEAFF
>TRBV30|15|once|TRBJ2-7|TRBD2
TGTGCCTGGAGGACGGGACTAGCAACTAGATACGAGCAGTACTTC
CAWRTGLATRYEQYF
>TRBV29-1|11|.|TRBJ2-3|.
TGCAGCGTGGACAGAGGAGATACGCAGTATTTT
CSVDRGDTQYF
>TRBV4-2|14|.|TRBJ2-1|.
TGTGCCAGCAGCCAATCTAGCTCCTACAATGAGCAGTTCTTC
CASSQSSSYNEQFF
>TRBV19|11|.|TRBJ2-1|.
TGTGCCAGTAATAACTGGGGTGAGCAGTTCTTC
CASNNWGEQFF
>TRBV5-1|17|.|TRBJ1-4|TRBD1
TGCGCCAGCAGCCTAAACCCGGGACAGGGGTCAGGTGAAAAACTGTTTTTT
CASSLNPGQGSGEKLFF
>TRBV7-7|17|.|TRBJ2-1|TRBD2
TGTGCCAGCAGCTTAGGATCTAGCGGTAGCTCCTACAATGAGCAGTTCTTC
CASSLGSSGSSYNEQFF
>TRBV6-4|13|.|TRBJ2-2|.
TGTGCCAGCAGTGCCCAGAACACCGGGGAGCTGTTTTTT
CASSAQNTGELFF
>TRBV7-2|13|.|TRBJ2-7|.
TGTGCCAGCAGCTTAAGGGTGAGCTACGAGCAGTACTTC
CASSLRVSYEQYF
>TRBV6-1|13|.|TRBJ1-1|.
TGTGCCAGCAGTGAGGTCAGGAACACTGAAGCTTTCTTT
CASSEVRNTEAFF
>TRBV28|15|.|TRBJ1-4|.
TGTGCCAGCAGTTTGAGAGGGTCCGGTAATGAAAAACTGTTTTTT
CASSLRGSGNEKLFF
>TRBV21-1|17|.|TRBJ2-7|.
TGTGCCAGCAGCAGAAATACCGGACAGGGTAACTCCTACGAGCAGTACTTC
CASSRNTGQGNSYEQYF
>TRBV15|16|once|TRBJ2-4|.
TGTGCCACCAGCAGAGATCCCGACAGAAGCAAAAACATTCAGTACTTC
CATSRDPDRSKNIQYF
>TRBV6-6|13|.|TRBJ1-1|.
TGTGCCAGCAGTTTTGGGAGGGTTCGCGAAGCTTTCTTT
CASSFGRVREAFF